The entry that follows covers one T cell receptor (beta chain) sequence. Its antigen is currently unknown. The data belong to a study of memory CD4+ T cells and cytomegalovirus serostatus. Across the whole study: Of the healthy Belgian adults, eight or nine were CMV seropositive and 24 seronegative.

The sort gate was single viable CD3+CD4+CD8-CD45RO+ cells for memory CD4+ T cells. After thawing, CD4+ T cells were positively selected. The repertoire was sequenced with immunoSEQ multiplex PCR; TCRdb's copy has only in-frame clones and lacks some. The data hold under 50,000 clones, with roughly three quarters observed a single time. Points from the study as a whole: About 40% of the roughly 160 known CMV-associated TCRbeta sequences appeared in CD4+ memory. Suggested: most of the CMV-linked TCR signature lies in CD4+ memory cells.

The source material was memory CD4+ T cells from blood. The clonotype comes from an adult in good health and CMV-seronegative.

The CDR3 sequence: CASSLSQANTEAFF. DNA for the CDR3: TGTGCCAGCAGCTTATCACAGGCGAACACTGAAGCTTTCTTT. This sequence joins TRBV5-5 and TRBJ1-1; D may be TRBD1 (5 bases). Germline CDR1 is SGHKS and CDR2 is YYEKEE (reference sequence). V dropped 2 bases and J dropped 1 base, with 9 bases sitting between them. CDR3 length equals 14 residues.